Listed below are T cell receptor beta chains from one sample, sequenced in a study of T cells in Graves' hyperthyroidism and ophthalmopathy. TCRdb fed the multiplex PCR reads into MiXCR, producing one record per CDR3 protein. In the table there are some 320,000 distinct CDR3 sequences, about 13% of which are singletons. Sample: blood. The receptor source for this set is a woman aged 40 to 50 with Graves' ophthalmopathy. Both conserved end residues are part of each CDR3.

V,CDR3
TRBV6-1,CASSEEMGWDRRHTDTQYF
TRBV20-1,CSASSGVDGYTF
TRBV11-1,CASSLGEHEQYF
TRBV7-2,CASSLSANNLEQFF
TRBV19,CASSKANGELFF
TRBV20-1,CSAKGAGSGNTIYF
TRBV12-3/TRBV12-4,CASSFFPETQYF
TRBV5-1,CASSLAGTPYNEQFF
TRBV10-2,CASSGAHEGAEAFF
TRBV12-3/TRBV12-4,CASSMDRGLGQPQHF
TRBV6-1,CASSERGRVSGELFF
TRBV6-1,CASAPGASNQPQHF
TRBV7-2,CASSPGRAGSYEQYF
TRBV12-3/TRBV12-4,CASSLWASVSNEQFF
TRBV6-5,CASSYGQDETQYF
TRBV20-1,CSARTSERTQYF
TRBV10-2,CASSEGVSTYEQYF
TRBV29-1,CSVVGAGPSNTEAFF
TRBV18,CASSLTGPREQYF
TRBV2,CASSDPPGGETQYF
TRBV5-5,CASSRRGQEPQHF
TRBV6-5,CASSYSRAGTDTQYF
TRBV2,CASSPGTGRNQPQHF
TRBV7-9,CASSFLGANTGELFF
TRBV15,CATSSRRMRGSSYNEQFF
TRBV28,CASSLLGAGELFF
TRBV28,CASSSTNTQPQHF
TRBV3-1,CASSTQGLYGYTF
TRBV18,CASLPPVRASYEQYF
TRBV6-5,CASSYSWRTDNTEAFF
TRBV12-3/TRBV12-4,CASSPGLRNEQFF
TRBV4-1,CASSPGETGRYEQYF
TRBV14,CASSQQTGTSYNEQFF
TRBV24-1,CATSVGAGETQYF
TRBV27,CASSSRTDTQYF
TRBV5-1,CASSHELRTALDEQYF
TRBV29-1,CSVVLAGVRENTGELFF
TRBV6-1,CASSSGGLGYNEQFF
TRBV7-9,CASSLVFNEQFF
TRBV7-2,CASSRTSGGDNEQFF
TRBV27,CASCTLQGGYGYTF
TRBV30,CAWSLTSGRFNEQFF
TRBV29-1,CSVVESGSYTDTQYF
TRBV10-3,CAISDFRTPVTYEQYF
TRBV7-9,CASSLEAGFSNTEAFF
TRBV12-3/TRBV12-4,CASSTPDGVFSNQPQHF
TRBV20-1,CSAPKQGALGYTF
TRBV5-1,CASSLTGQAYEEQYF
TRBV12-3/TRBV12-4,CASSLFGYVVRTDTQYF
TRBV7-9,CASSLLDWSYQETQYF
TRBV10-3,CAISTPLVPTQYF
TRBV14,CASSQDPAGDYEQYF
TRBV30,CAWSQPTSGSYEQYF